This is a list of T cell receptor beta chains from one sample in a study of cytotoxic CD8 clonotypes in ibrutinib-treated CLL. Libraries were prepared by immunoSEQ multiplex PCR; TCRdb keeps only in-frame clonotypes and omits some of them. The sample lists approximately 92,000 clones, roughly three quarters seen once, with approximately 23% in the top ten. The sequencing here drew on PBMCs, taken after 24 months of ibrutinib treatment. These receptors all stem from a human donor with chronic lymphocytic leukemia. CDR3s include the opening cysteine and the closing phenylalanine or tryptophan.

TRBV6-5,TRBJ2-1,CASTRLGSEQFF
TRBV7-9,TRBJ2-5,CASSRTGTGGWETQYF
TRBV5-6,TRBJ2-1,CASSLDGGQVYNEQFF
TRBV7-2,TRBJ2-2,CASSLALGSGPLSRGELFF
TRBV27,TRBJ2-6,CASSPRDSAGLSSGANVLTF
TRBV5-1,TRBJ2-7,CASSWLAGAYEQYF
TRBV5-6,TRBJ2-1,CASSSPRTGVGSEQFF
TRBV28,TRBJ2-7,CASSPGTSGKEQYF
TRBV28,TRBJ1-4,CASRTGFDEKLFF
TRBV2,TRBJ2-1,CASSEKPVTIGGDEQFF
TRBV5-1,TRBJ1-4,CASSPWEGTNEKLFF
TRBV7-3,TRBJ2-1,CASSLTGTRAGHEQFF
TRBV28,TRBJ1-1,CASLANTEAFF
TRBV6-6,TRBJ1-5,CASRGSDNQPQHF
TRBV4-1,TRBJ2-7,CASSPRWDSSYEQYF
TRBV6-4,TRBJ1-6,CASSERSGAKLGSPLHF
TRBV18,TRBJ2-4,CASSPPNRGSKNIQYF
TRBV15,TRBJ1-1,CATSRQVNTEAFF
TRBV10-3,TRBJ1-2,CAIRGTADGDTF
TRBV15,TRBJ2-3,CATSYDRTSTDTQYF